The 10 T cell receptor beta chains given below trace back to one sample, sequenced in a study of control samples from healthy donors and cancer patients. Only in-frame clones appear in the TCRdb table, and some are missing; sequencing was by immunoSEQ multiplex PCR. The profile shows 120,000 to 150,000 clones, 75% to 95% of them singletons. The source material was blood. The receptors here all came from a man younger than 40 in good health.

The J gene is TRBJ2-3, the V gene TRBV6-6; 7 nucleotides match TRBD2. Trimming at V came to 0 bases and at J to 2 bases, leaving 5 bases not matched to a gene. This CDR3 comprises 16 residues. CDR1 is MNHNY and CDR2 is SVGAGI in the germline V gene (reference sequence). This CDR3 is CASSYSNSGDTDTQYF. The CDR3 DNA reads as TGTGCCAGCAGTTACTCGAACAGCGGGGACACAGATACGCAGTATTTT.

The V and J genes are TRBV6-5 and TRBJ1-5; D possibly corresponds to TRBD1 (5 bases). Germline V gene sequence: CDR1 MNHEY, CDR2 SVGAGI. CDR3 size: 16 residues. Deletions cut 0 bases from V and 0 bases from J, with 9 bases between. CDR3 in amino acids: CASSYSGEYSNQPQHF. CDR3 nucleotide sequence: TGTGCCAGCAGTTACTCAGGGGAGTATAGCAATCAGCCCCAGCATTTT.

The chain employs TRBV30 and TRBJ1-4, with 10 bases fitting TRBD1. Losses at the gene ends were 4 bases for V and 4 bases for J; bases not matched to a gene: 3. Per germline, CDR1 GTSNPN and CDR2 SVGIG (reference sequence). The CDR3 consists of 14 residues. CDR3 sequence: CAWTGTGVNEKLFF. For the CDR3, the DNA is TGTGCCTGGACTGGGACAGGGGTTAATGAAAAACTGTTTTTT.

The chain joins TRBV2 to TRBJ2-1; 11 bases align to TRBD2. Germline V lookup: CDR1 SNHLY, CDR2 FYNNEI. With V trimmed by 3 bases and J by 2 bases, 9 bases remained unmatched. CDR3 size: 18 residues. CDR3 in amino acids: CASSERLAGGRAYNEQFF. CDR3 DNA sequence: TGTGCCAGCAGTGAGCGGCTAGCGGGGGGCCGAGCCTACAATGAGCAGTTCTTC.

This clone was found once. The chain recombines TRBV21-1 with TRBJ2-4. TRBV21-1 is a pseudogene locus. The CDR3 covers 16 residues. The CDR3 DNA is TGTGCCAGCAGCAAAGGTGGGGGGCTAGCCAAAAACATTCAGTACTTC. Translated: CASSKGGGLAKNIQYF.

The chain uses TRBV11-1 and TRBJ2-7, with a tentative D call TRBD1 (5 bases). This CDR3 spans 13 amino acids. Germline CDR1 and CDR2: SGHAT and FQDESV (reference sequence). Trimming took off 4 bases at V and 7 bases at J, with 14 bases between the two ends. The CDR3 sequence: CASSSGQGREQYF. DNA of the CDR3: TGTGCCAGCAGCTCCGGACAAGGTCGGGAGCAGTACTTC.

This clone turned up a few times. The V and J genes are TRBV2 and TRBJ1-5, with a tentative D call TRBD1 (5 bases). The germline V gene encodes CDR1 SNHLY and CDR2 FYNNEI. The V end was cut by 3 bases, the J end by 0 bases, with 9 bases between. The CDR3 length is 15 residues. The CDR3 sequence is CASSDRGSSNQPQHF. CDR3 bases: TGTGCCAGCAGTGATCGGGGGAGTAGCAATCAGCCCCAGCATTTT.

This clone was observed once. The chain links TRBV3-1 (or the pseudogene TRBV3-2) to TRBJ1-1; D remains unclear. The V gene lost 1 base and the J gene lost 5 bases, with 5 bases spanning the gap. Germline V lookup: CDR1 LGHDT, CDR2 YNNKEL (reference sequence). This CDR3 spans 12 amino acids. CDR3 amino acids: CASSQVLTEAFF. The CDR3 DNA follows: TGTGCCAGCAGCCAAGTTTTGACTGAAGCTTTCTTT.

The rearrangement joins TRBV19 to TRBJ1-4, with D hard to call. V lost 6 bases to trimming and J lost 9 bases, with 17 bases between them. In germline, CDR1 is LNHDA, CDR2 SQIVND (reference sequence). The CDR3 spans 14 residues. The CDR3 DNA sequence: TGTGCCAGTAGGAGAGCGGACCCAGGCCAAAAACTGTTTTTT. It codes for CASRRADPGQKLFF.

The chain couples TRBV27 to TRBJ1-5; a weak D match, TRBD1 (5 bases). Trimming removed 5 bases at V and 2 bases at J, with 13 bases between. CDR3 length: 15 residues. The germline CDR1 and CDR2 sequences are MNHEY and SMNVEV (reference sequence). Here the CDR3 DNA reads TGTGCCAGCAGTCCGCCCGGCAGGGGCAATCAGCCCCAGCATTTT. It yields the protein CASSPPGRGNQPQHF.